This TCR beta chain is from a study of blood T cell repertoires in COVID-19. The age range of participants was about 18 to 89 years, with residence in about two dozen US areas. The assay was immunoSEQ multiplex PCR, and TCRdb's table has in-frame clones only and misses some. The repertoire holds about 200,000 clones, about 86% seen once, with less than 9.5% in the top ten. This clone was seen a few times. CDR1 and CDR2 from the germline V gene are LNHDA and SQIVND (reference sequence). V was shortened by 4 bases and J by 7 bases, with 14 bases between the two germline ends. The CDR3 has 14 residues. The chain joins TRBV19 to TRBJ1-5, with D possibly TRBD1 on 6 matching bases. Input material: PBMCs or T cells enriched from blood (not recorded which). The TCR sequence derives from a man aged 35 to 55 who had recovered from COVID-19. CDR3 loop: CASSTSGVGQPQHF. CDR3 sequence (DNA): TGTGCCAGTAGTACCTCAGGGGTTGGGCAGCCCCAGCATTTT.